This section outlines one TCR beta chain sequence together with its context. Ages ranged from roughly 18 to 95 years, with residence in 24 US areas. This entry belongs to a study of blood T cell repertoires in COVID-19. TCRdb's copy holds only in-frame clones and misses some; the assay was immunoSEQ multiplex PCR. Of a few hundred thousand clones in the sample, approximately 89% were seen once. The CDR3 has 17 residues. With 5 bases clipped from V and 5 bases from J, the junction kept 17 bases outside the gene matches. The V gene's germline CDR1 is SEHNR and CDR2 FQNEAQ (reference sequence). V and J are TRBV7-9 and TRBJ1-2; 7 nucleotides align to TRBD1. This clonotype was sampled from a woman aged 60 to 75 who had recovered from COVID-19. The sequenced sample was PBMCs or T cells enriched from blood (not recorded which). The CDR3 is CASSLLASGQQGYGYTF. The CDR3 coding sequence is TGTGCCAGCAGCCTGCTAGCTTCGGGACAGCAAGGTTATGGCTACACCTTC.